This T cell receptor (beta chain) was sequenced in a study of blood T cell repertoires in COVID-19. Trimming cost V 0 bases and J 1 base, with 6 bases left between them. This CDR3 contains 15 residues. Germline V gives CDR1 SGHAT, CDR2 FQNNGV. Only in-frame clones appear in the TCRdb table, and some are missing; sequencing was by immunoSEQ multiplex PCR. The repertoire holds 250,000 to 400,000 clones, with about nine tenths as singletons. J is TRBJ1-4 and V is TRBV11-2; D is perhaps TRBD1 (6 bases). This receptor was obtained from a woman aged 25 to 45 with COVID-19, enrolled during active disease. The sample comprised peripheral blood. This CDR3 reads CASSLDRGTNEKLFF. The CDR3 nucleotides are TGTGCCAGCAGCTTAGACAGGGGAACTAATGAAAAACTGTTTTTT.